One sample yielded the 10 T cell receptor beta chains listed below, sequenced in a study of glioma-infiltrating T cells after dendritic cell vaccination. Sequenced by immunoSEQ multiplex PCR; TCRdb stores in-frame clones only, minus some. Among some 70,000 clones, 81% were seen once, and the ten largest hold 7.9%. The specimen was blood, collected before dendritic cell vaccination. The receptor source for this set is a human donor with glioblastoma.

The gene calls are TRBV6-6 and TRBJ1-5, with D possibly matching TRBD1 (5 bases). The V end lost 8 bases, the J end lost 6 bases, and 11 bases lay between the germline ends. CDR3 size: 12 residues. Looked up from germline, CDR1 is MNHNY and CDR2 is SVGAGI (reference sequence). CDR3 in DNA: TGTGCCAGCCAAGGGGAGGGTCAGCCCCAGCATTTT. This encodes CASQGEGQPQHF.

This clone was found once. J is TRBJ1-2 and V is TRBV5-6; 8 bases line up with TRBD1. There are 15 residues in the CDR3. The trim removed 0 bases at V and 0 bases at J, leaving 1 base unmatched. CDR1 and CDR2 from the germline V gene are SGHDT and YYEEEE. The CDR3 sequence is CASSLGDRPNYGYTF. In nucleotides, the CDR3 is TGTGCCAGCAGCTTGGGGGACAGGCCTAACTATGGCTACACCTTC.

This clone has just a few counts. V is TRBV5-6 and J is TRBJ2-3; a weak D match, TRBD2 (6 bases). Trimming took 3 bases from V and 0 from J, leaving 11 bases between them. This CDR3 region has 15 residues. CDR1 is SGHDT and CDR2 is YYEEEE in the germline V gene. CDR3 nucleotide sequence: TGTGCCAGCAGCTCCGGTAGCGGTAGCACAGATACGCAGTATTTT. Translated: CASSSGSGSTDTQYF.

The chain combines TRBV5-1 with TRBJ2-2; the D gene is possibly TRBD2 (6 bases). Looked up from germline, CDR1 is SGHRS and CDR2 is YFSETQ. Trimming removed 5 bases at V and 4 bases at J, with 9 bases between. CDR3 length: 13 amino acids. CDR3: CASRRDSTGELFF. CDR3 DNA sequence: TGCGCCAGCAGAAGGGACTCCACCGGGGAGCTGTTTTTT.

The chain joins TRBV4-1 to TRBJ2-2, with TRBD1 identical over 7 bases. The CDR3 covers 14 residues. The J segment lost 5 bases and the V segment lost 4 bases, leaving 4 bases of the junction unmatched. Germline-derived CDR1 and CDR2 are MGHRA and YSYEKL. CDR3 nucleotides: TGCGCCAGCAGCCGTACAGGGGAGACCGGGGAGCTGTTTTTT. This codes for CASSRTGETGELFF.

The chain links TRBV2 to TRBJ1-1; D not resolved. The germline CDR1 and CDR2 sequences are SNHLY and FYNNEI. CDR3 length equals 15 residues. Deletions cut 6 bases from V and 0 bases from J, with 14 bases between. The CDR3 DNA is TGTGCCAGCAGCTCCTCCCAAGCTATGAACACTGAAGCTTTCTTT. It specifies CASSSSQAMNTEAFF.

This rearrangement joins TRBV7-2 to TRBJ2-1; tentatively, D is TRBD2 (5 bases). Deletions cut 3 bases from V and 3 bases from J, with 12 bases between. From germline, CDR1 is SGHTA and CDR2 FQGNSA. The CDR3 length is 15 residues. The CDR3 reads CASSFPSEGYNEQFF. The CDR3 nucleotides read TGTGCCAGCAGCTTTCCCAGCGAGGGCTACAATGAGCAGTTCTTC.

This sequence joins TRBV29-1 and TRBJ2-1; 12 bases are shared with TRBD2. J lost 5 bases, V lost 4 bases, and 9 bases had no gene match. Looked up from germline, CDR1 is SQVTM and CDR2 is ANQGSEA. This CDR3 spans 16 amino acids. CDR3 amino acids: CSVAAARLAGDNEQFF. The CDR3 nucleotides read TGCAGCGTTGCGGCCGCTAGACTAGCGGGGGACAATGAGCAGTTCTTC.

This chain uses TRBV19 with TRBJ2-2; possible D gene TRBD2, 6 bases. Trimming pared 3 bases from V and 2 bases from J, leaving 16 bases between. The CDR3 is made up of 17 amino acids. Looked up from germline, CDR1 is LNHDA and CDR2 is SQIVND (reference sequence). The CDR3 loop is CASSISRDWRNTGELFF. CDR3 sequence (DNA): TGTGCCAGTAGTATCTCCCGGGACTGGAGAAACACCGGGGAGCTGTTTTTT.

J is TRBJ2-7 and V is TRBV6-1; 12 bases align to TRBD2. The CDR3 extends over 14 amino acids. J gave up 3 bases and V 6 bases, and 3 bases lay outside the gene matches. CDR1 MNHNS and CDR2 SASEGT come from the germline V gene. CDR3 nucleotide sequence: TGTGCCAGCAGGACTAGCGGGGGTCTCTACGAGCAGTACTTC. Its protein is CASRTSGGLYEQYF.